The clone carrying this T cell receptor beta chain was observed a single time. The target antigen is unknown. This entry is derived from a study of blood T cells in healthy people across ages. Across the study: Capture by template switching was about one barcoded beta molecule per two T cells.

The study isolated at least 6.5 million PBMCs from each sample. Study-level results: Per million T cells, TCR beta diversity dropped roughly linearly as age increased. Long-lived and aged donors differed, with more naive CD4+ cells and higher diversity in the long-lived.

Then a second PCR, running roughly 7 to 11 cycles, was carried out with a sample-barcoded 5' primer and a J-beta primer mix. TCRdb fed the 5' RACE reads into MiXCR, producing one record per CDR3 protein. The sample lists approximately 800,000 distinct CDR3 sequences, more than 55% occurring once. CDR1 is SGHRS, CDR2 YFSETQ, per germline. This CDR3 is built from 13 residues. The germline V and J ends were trimmed by 3 bases and 2 bases, with 9 bases remaining between them. The sequenced sample was blood. This receptor was identified in a man aged 40-49 years in good health. V usage is TRBV5-1 and J usage is TRBJ2-7; D is unclear. CDR3 sequence reads: CASSWGTAYEQYF. CDR3 sequence (DNA): TGCGCCAGCAGCTGGGGAACGGCCTACGAGCAGTACTTC.